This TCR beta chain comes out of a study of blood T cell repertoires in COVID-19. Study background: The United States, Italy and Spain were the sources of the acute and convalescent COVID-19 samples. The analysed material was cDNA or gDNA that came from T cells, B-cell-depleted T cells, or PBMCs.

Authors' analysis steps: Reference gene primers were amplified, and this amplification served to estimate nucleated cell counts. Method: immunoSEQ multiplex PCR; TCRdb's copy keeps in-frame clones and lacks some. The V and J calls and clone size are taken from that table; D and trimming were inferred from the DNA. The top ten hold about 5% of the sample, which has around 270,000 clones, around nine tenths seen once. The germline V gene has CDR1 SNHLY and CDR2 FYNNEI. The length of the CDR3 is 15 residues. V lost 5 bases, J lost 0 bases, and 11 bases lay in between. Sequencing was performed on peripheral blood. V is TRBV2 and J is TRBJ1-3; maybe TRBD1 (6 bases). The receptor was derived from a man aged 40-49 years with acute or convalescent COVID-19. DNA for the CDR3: TGTGCCAGCAGTTCCGACAGGTACTCTGGAAACACCATATATTTT. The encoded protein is CASSSDRYSGNTIYF.